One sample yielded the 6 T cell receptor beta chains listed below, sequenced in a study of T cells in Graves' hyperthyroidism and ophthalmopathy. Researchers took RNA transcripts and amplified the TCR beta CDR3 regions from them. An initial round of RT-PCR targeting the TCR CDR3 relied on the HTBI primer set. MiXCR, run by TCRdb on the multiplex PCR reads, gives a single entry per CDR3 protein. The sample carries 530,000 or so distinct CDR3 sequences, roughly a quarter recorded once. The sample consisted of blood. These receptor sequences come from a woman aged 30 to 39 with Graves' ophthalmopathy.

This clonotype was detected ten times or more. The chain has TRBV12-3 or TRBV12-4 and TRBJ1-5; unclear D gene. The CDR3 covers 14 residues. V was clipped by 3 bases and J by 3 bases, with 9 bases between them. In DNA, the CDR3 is TGTGCCAGCAGTTTTGGTAACTACAATCAGCCCCAGCATTTT. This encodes CASSFGNYNQPQHF.

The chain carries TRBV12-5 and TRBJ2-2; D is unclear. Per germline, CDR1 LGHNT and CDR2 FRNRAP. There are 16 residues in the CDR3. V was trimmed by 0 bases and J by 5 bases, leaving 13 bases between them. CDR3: CASGLVVGPNTGELFF. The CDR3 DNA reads TGTGCTAGTGGTTTGGTAGTGGGTCCAAATACCGGGGAGCTGTTTTTT.

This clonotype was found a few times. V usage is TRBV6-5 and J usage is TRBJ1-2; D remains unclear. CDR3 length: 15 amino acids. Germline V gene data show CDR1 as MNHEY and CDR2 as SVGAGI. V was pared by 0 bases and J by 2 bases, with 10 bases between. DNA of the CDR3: TGTGCCAGCAGTTACTCGGCAGGCCCAAACTATGGCTACACCTTC. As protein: CASSYSAGPNYGYTF.

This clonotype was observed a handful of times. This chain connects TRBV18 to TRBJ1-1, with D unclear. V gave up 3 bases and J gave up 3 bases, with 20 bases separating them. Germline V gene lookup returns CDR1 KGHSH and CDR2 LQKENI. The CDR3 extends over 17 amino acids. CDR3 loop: CASSPALRAQEDTEAFF. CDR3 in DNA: TGTGCCAGCTCACCCGCCTTGCGAGCCCAAGAGGACACTGAAGCTTTCTTT.

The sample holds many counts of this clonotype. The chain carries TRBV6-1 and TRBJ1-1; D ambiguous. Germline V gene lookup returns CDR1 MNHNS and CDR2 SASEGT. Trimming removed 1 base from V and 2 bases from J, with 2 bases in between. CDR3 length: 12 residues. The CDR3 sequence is CASSEGNTEAFF. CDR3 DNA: TGTGCCAGCAGTGAAGGAAACACTGAAGCTTTCTTT.

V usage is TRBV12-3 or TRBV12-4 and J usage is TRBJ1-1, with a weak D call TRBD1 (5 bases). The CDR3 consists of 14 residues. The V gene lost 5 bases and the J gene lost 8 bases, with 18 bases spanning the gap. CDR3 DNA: TGTGCCAGCAGTCGGAGTGTTACAGGCGGAGAAGCTTTCTTT. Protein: CASSRSVTGGEAFF.